This T cell receptor beta chain was identified in a study of OX40 agonist ivuxolimab in advanced cancers. Study summary: Patients assigned to dose escalation were diagnosed with hepatocellular carcinoma, melanoma, renal cell or head and neck cancer. Three patients showed partial responses: one hepatocellular carcinoma and two cutaneous melanoma cases. Findings of the study overall: Researchers report that CD8+ T cells had, on average, more expanded clones than CD4+.

Libraries were prepared by immunoSEQ multiplex PCR; TCRdb keeps only in-frame clonotypes and omits some of them. This table has about 36,000 clones, more than 70% appearing once. To note about this clone: What it binds is unknown.

Germline CDR1 and CDR2: MNHEY and SMNVEV (reference sequence). V shed 10 bases and J shed 0 bases, with 13 bases lying between them. CDR3 size: 13 residues. The sample here was CD4+ or CD8+ T cells sorted from blood, taken in a trial of the OX40 agonist ivuxolimab. The V gene is TRBV27, the J gene TRBJ2-7, with D unresolved. The receptor was isolated from an adult with an advanced solid tumor such as melanoma, head and neck, liver or kidney cancer. The CDR3 loop reads CATRVGPSYEQYF. CDR3 bases: TGTGCCACCCGGGTAGGACCCTCCTACGAGCAGTACTTC.